Given below is one T cell receptor (beta chain) in context. In its sample, this clonotype was seen many times. No cognate antigen has been identified for it. No much larger clone is present one base from it, and per-base qualities are unavailable. This specimen belongs to a study of human T cells and chemical hapten exposure (dated by TCRdb to the early 2020s). Regarding the study in general: For sensitization, 2% DPC in acetone was applied to an approximately 2 cm by approximately 2 cm area of upper inner arm skin. Blood samples were taken from patients before sensitization (week 0) and then at 2, 6 and about 24 weeks after DPC sensitization. The study tracked peripheral blood TCR repertoire changes in vivo during primary and secondary sensitization to the hapten diphenylcyclopropenone (DPC) in alopecia patients. For TCR sequencing, blood came from about 29 alopecia patients at anywhere from one to four time points (pre-sensitization, 2, 6 and 24 weeks). Most of the patients in the cohort were female, and the cohort covered alopecia areata with under or over 50% scalp involvement, alopecia totalis and alopecia universalis. Throughout the study period of roughly 24 weeks, patients also received therapeutic DPC doses to the scalp every week. Patch testing was performed on the upper back with Finn chambers containing 0.01% DPC, and the patch tests were scored after 6 days according to International Contact Dermatitis Research Group standards. Libraries were pooled for sequencing, and per-sample TCR yields varied mainly because of small differences in library volumes within the pool. The investigation overall reported the following: Because all patients had alopecia, a presumed autoimmune disease, the immune response of the patients might differ from that of healthy individuals. DPC sensitization did not change the number of TCRs with a frequency above 1 in 1000, and there was no evidence of changes in global repertoire structure. Compared with pre-sensitization or healthy control sets, expanded TCRs formed significantly more large CDR3 similarity clusters, which is consistent with antigen-driven responses. Repeated subsampling changed both the strength of the expansion versus patch-test correlation and the threshold at which that correlation became significant. Patch test score correlated positively with the number of PT1 expanded TCRs, reaching significance at thresholds 8, 16 and 32 but not at 4.

The time point label, read with the paper, signifies: pre-sensitization, week 0. The treatment or condition label here, explained by the study, means: therapeutic diphenylcyclopropenone sensitization with weekly scalp DPC. At every patch-test visit, the blood draw took place before the patch test was put on. Patients were considered eligible if aged 18 to 70, diagnosed with alopecia and deemed suitable for DPC therapy, and patients were excluded if pregnant. Total RNA was isolated from unfractionated whole blood collected in Tempus Blood RNA tubes. The germline V gene (reference sequence) provides CDR1 MNHNY and CDR2 SVGAGI. V was cut back by 5 bases and J by 5 bases, leaving a gap of 13 bases between them. The CDR3 contains 14 residues, cysteine and phenylalanine counted. Here the CDR3 DNA is all that survives: 42 bases in frame from base 1. The library relied on RACE. Data came from a NextSeq 500. During library preparation, unique molecular identifiers were attached to individual cDNA molecules so that TCRs could be counted quantitatively and reproducibly. For every blood RNA sample, sequencing covered both the TCR alpha and TCR beta chains. Regarding the original processing steps: The median number of TCRs per sample was roughly 98,000, ranging from roughly 20,000 to 690,600. The Decombinator software suite was used to annotate V, J and CDR3 in the TCR reads. Every sample was subsampled to the same number of TCRs (28,000) for the PS versus PT1 abundance plots. TCRs were defined as expanded if absent before sensitization and observed at least eight times at the 2-week time point. TCRdb trimmed the raw reads at Q25, called clones with MiXCR and kept productive beta chains. Records with the same CDR3 protein are collapsed into one entry carrying the most frequent genes and DNA. In this record, the V and J calls reflect TCRdb's handling and not the investigators' own analysis. In this sample the table shows approximately 370,000 distinct CDR3 sequences, 5.5% of which occur a single time. Over 6.5% of the sample is in the top ten clones.

The sample was whole blood, taken in connection with sensitization to the hapten diphenylcyclopropenone (DPC). The receptor chain draws on TRBV6-6 and TRBJ1-5; a tentative D call is TRBD1 (5 bases match). This TCR derives from a woman younger than 30 with alopecia areata. Some clones in this sample may be carry-over from other donors' samples. The CDR3 in this case is CASSEPGLYQPQHF. The DNA is as follows: TGTGCCAGCAGTGAACCGGGACTTTATCAGCCCCAGCATTTT.